This T cell receptor beta chain emerged from a study of CXCR3-negative and CXCR3-positive naive CD8 T cells. General study results and limits: The study found that naive CXCR3-negative and CXCR3-positive cells shared TRBV-TRBJ usage, while memory cells differed.

The CDR3 length is 15 residues. Germline loops: CDR1 SNHLY, CDR2 FYNNEI. With regard to this clonotype: Its antigen is not known.

Each TRB cDNA library was prepared by 5' RACE (with UMI labels). From its re-call of the 5' RACE reads, TCRdb lists each CDR3 protein once, without DNA. The table gives 6,500 to 8,500 distinct CDR3 sequences; the top ten clones make up more than 0.9% of it. This receptor was taken from a human donor in good health. Some clones in this sample may be carry-over from other donors' samples. The gene calls are TRBV2 and TRBJ1-1; the D call of TRBD1 rests on TCRdb alone, since no DNA is present to check it. Source material: naive CXCR3- CD8+ T cells from blood. Subset reported: CD45RO-CCR7+CD27+CD95- naive CD8+ T cells lacking CXCR3 (TNR3-). CDR3 loop: CASPGVISKNTEAFF.